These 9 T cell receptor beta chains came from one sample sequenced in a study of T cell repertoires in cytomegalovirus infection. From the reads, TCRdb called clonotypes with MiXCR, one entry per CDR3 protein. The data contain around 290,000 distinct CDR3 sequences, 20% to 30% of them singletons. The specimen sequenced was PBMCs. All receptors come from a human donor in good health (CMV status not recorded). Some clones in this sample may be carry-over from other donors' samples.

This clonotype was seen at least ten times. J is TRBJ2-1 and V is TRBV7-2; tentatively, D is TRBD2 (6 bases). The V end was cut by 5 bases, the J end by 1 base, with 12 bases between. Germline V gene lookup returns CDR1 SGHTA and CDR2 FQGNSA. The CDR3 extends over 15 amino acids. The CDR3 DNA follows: TGTGCCAGCAGCCAGGTCGCGGGATCCTACAATGAGCAGTTCTTC. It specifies CASSQVAGSYNEQFF.

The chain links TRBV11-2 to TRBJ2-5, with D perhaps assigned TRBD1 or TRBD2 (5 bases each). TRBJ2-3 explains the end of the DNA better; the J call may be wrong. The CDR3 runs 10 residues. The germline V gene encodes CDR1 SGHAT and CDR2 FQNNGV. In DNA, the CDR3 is TGTGCCAGCAGCGGGGGTACGCAGTATTTT. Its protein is CASSGGTQYF.

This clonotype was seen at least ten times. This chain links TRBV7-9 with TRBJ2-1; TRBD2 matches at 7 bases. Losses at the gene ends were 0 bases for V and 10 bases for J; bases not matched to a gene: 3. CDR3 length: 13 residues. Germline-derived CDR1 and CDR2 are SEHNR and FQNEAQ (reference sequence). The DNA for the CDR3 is TGTGCCAGCAGCTTAGCACTAGCGCCCGAGCAGTTCTTC. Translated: CASSLALAPEQFF.

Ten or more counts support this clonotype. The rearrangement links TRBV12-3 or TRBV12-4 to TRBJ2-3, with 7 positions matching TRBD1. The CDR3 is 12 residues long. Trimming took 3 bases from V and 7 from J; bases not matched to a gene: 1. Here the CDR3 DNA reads TGTGCCAGCAGTTTGGGACAGAATACGCAGTATTTT. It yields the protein CASSLGQNTQYF.

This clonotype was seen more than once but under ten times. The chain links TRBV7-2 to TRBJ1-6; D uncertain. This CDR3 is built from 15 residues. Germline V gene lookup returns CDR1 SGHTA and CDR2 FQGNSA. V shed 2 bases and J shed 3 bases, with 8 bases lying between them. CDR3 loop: CASSLNIDYNSPLHF. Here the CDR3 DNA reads TGTGCCAGCAGCTTAAATATAGACTATAATTCACCCCTCCACTTT.

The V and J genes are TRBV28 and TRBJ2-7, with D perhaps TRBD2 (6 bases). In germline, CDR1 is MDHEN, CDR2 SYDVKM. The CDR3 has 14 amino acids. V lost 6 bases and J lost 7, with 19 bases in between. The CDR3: CASRVGGIGREQYF. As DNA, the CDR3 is TGTGCCAGCAGAGTCGGAGGGATAGGGAGGGAGCAGTACTTC.

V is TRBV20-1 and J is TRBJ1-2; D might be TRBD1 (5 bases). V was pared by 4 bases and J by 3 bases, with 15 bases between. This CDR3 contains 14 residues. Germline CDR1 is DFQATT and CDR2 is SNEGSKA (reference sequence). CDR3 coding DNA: TGCAGTGCTACGATGGGGGAAGTGGACTATGGCTACACCTTC. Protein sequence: CSATMGEVDYGYTF.

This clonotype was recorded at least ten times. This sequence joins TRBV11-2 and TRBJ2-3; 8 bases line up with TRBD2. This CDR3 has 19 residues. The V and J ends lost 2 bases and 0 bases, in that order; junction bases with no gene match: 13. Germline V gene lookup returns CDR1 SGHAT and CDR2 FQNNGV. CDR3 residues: CASSLWSPTGRASTDTQYF. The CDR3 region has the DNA TGTGCCAGCAGCTTATGGTCCCCAACCGGGAGGGCTAGCACAGATACGCAGTATTTT.

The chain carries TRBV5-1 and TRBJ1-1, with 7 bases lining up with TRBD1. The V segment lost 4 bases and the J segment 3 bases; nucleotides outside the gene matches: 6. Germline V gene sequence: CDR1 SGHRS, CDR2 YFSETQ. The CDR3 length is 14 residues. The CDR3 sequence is CASSQTGRDTEAFF. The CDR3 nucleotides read TGCGCCAGCAGCCAGACAGGGAGGGACACTGAAGCTTTCTTT.